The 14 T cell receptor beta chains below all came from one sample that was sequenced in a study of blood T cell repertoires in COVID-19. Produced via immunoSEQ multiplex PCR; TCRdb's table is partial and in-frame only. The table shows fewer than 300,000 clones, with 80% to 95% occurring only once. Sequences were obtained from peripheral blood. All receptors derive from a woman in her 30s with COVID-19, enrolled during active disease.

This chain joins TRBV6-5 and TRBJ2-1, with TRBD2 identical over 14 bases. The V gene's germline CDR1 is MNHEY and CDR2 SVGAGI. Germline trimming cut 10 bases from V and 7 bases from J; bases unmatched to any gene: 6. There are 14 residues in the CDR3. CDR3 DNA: TGTGCCACGGGACTAGCGGGAGTGGGGAATGAGCAGTTCTTC. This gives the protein CATGLAGVGNEQFF.

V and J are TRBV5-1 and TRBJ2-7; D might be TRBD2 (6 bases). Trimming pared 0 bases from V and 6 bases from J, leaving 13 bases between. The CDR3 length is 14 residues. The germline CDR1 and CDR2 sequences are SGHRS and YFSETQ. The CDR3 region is CASSLAGVYSEQYF. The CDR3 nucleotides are TGCGCCAGCAGCTTGGCGGGAGTTTATTCCGAGCAGTACTTC. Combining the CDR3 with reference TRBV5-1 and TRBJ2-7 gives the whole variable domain KAGVTQTPRYLIKTRGQQVTLSCSPISGHRSVSWYQQTPGQGLQFLFEYFSETQRNKGNFPGRFSGRQFSNSRSEMNVSTLELGDSALYLCASSLAGVYSEQYFGPGTRLTVT.

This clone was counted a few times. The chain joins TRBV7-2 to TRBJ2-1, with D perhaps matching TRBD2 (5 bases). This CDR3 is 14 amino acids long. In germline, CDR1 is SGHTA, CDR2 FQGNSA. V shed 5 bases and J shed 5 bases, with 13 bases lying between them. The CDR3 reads CASSLDYEDNEQFF. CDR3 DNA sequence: TGTGCCAGCAGCCTAGACTATGAGGACAATGAGCAGTTCTTC.

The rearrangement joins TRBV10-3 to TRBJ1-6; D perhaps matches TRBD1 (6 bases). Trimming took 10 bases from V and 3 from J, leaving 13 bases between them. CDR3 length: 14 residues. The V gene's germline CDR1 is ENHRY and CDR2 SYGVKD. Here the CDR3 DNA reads TGTGCCACCACTGTGGACAGCTATAATTCACCCCTCCACTTT. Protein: CATTVDSYNSPLHF.

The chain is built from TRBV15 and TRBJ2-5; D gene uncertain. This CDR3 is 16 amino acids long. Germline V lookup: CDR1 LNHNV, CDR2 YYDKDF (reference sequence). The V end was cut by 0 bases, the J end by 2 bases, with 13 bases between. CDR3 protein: CATSRDADFRQETQYF. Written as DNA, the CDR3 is TGTGCCACCAGCAGAGACGCTGACTTTCGGCAAGAGACCCAGTACTTC.

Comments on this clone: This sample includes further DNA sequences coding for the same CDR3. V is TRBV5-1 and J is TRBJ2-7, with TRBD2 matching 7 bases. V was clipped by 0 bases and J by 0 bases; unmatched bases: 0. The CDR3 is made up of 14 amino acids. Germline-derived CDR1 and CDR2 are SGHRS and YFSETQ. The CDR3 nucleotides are TGCGCCAGCAGCTTGGGCGGGGGCTCCTACGAGCAGTACTTC. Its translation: CASSLGGGSYEQYF.

CDR3 sequence: CASSRQGSGELFF. The DNA for the CDR3 is TGTGCCAGCAGTAGACAGGGGTCCGGGGAGCTGTTTTTT. The rearrangement uses TRBV27 and TRBJ2-2; 8 bases line up with TRBD1. The CDR3 runs to 13 residues. J gave up 6 bases and V 5 bases, and 2 bases lay outside the gene matches. Per the germline V gene, CDR1 is MNHEY and CDR2 is SMNVEV (reference sequence).

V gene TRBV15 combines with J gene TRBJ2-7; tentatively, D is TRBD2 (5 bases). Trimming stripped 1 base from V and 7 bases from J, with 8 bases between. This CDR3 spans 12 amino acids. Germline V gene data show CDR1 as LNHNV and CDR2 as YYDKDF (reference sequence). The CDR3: CATSRAGREQYF. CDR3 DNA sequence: TGTGCCACCAGCAGAGCGGGGAGAGAGCAGTACTTC.

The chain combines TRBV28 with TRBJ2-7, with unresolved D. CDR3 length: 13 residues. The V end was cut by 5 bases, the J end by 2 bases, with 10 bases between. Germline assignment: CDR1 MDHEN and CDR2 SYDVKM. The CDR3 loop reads CASSPIGAYEQYF. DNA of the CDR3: TGTGCCAGCAGTCCAATCGGAGCCTACGAGCAGTACTTC.

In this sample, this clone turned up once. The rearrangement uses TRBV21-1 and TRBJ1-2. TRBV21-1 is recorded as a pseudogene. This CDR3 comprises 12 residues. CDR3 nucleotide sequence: TGTGCCAGCAGCCAAACTACCTATGGCTACACCTTC. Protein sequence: CASSQTTYGYTF.

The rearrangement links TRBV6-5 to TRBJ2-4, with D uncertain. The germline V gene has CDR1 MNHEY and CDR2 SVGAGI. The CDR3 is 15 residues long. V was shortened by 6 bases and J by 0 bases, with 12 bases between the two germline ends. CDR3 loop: CASSQQQVAKNIQYF. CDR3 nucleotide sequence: TGTGCCAGCAGCCAGCAGCAGGTAGCCAAAAACATTCAGTACTTC.

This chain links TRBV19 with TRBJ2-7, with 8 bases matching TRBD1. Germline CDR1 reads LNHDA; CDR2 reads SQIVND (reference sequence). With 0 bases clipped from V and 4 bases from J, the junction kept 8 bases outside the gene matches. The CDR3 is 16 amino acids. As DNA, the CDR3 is TGTGCCAGTAGTATAGACCATACGGGACAGGCGTACGAGCAGTACTTC. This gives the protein CASSIDHTGQAYEQYF.

The CDR3 reads CAWTRGVTGELFF. CDR3 in DNA: TGTGCCTGGACCCGGGGGGTTACCGGGGAGCTGTTTTTT. The chain has TRBV30 and TRBJ2-2, with 7 bases that match TRBD2. CDR1 GTSNPN and CDR2 SVGIG come from the germline V gene (reference sequence). J was trimmed by 5 bases and V by 4 bases; bases with no gene match: 4. The CDR3 spans 13 residues.

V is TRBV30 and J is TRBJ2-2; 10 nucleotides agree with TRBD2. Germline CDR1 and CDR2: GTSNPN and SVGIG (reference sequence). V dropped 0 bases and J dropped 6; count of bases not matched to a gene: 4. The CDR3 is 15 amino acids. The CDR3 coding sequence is TGTGCCTGGAGTGTGGGAGCGGGAGGGTCCGGGGAGCTGTTTTTT. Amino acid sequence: CAWSVGAGGSGELFF.